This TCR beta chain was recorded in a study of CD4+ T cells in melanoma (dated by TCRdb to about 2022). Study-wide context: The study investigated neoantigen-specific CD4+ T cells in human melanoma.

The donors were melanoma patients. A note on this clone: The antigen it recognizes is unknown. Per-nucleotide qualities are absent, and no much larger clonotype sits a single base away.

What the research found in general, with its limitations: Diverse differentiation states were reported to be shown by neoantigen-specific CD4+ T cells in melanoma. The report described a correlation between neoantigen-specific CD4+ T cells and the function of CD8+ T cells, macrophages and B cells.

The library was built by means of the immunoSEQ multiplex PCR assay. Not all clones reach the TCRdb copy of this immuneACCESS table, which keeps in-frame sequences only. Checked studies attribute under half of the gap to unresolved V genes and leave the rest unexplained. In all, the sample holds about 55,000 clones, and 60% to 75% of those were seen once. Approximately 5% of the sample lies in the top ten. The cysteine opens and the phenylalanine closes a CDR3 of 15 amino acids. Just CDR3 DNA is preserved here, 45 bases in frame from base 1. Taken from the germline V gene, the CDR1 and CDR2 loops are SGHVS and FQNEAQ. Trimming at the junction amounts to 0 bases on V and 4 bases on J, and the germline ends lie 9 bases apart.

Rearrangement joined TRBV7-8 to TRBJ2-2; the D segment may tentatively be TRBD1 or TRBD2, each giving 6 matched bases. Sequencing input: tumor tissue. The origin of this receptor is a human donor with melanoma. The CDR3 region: CASSLAGGATGELFF. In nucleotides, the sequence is TGTGCCAGCAGCTTAGCGGGGGGCGCCACCGGGGAGCTGTTTTTT. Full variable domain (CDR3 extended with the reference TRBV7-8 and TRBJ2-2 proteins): GAGVSQSPRYKVAKRGQDVALRCDPISGHVSLFWYQQALGQGPEFLTYFQNEAQLDKSGLPSDRFFAERPEGSVSTLKIQRTQQEDSAVYLCASSLAGGATGELFFGEGSRLTVL.